This TCR beta chain originates from a study of shared clonotypes between healthy human individuals. Per the germline V gene, CDR1 is MNHNS and CDR2 is SASEGT. This CDR3 is 15 amino acids long. Trimming took off 4 bases at V and 4 bases at J, with 14 bases between the two ends. The table came from immunoSEQ multiplex PCR; TCRdb's copy has only in-frame clones and leaves some out. The data contain over a million clones, around 97% of them singletons. The clonotype originates from a man in his thirties or forties in good health. The sequenced sample consisted of naive CD4+ T cells sorted from blood. Subset of the sample: CD45RA+ positively selected. The J gene is TRBJ2-1, the V gene TRBV6-1, with D perhaps TRBD1 (6 bases). The CDR3 DNA reads as TGTGCCAGCAGTGTAAGGGGGAGTGGATACAATGAGCAGTTCTTC. Translated: CASSVRGSGYNEQFF.